The source of this T cell receptor (beta chain) is a study of cytomegalovirus exposure and HLA in healthy donors. Study conclusions and caveats: A few CMV-associated chains were confirmed in vitro to be specific for CMV antigens.

The CDR3 loop spans 15 amino acids. Germline V gives CDR1 SGDLS, CDR2 YYNGEE. The V end was cut by 0 bases, the J end by 2 bases, with 11 bases between. Using immunoSEQ multiplex PCR, the repertoire was profiled, and TCRdb retains in-frame clones only, with some absent. The sample consists of under 150,000 clones, about 87% of them appearing once. Comments on this clone: What it recognizes is unknown.

The V gene is TRBV9, the J gene TRBJ2-5; D is perhaps TRBD2 (5 bases). This TCR was recovered from a man aged 18 to 29 in good health and CMV-seropositive. Sequences were obtained from PBMCs. The CDR3 sequence is CASSVGDRRQETQYF. CDR3 nucleotide sequence: TGTGCCAGCAGCGTAGGAGACCGGAGGCAAGAGACCCAGTACTTC.